This TCR beta chain was captured by sequencing in a study of cytomegalovirus exposure and HLA in healthy donors. General study findings and limits: Diagnosis of cytomegalovirus status made by the classifier reportedly showed high specificity and sensitivity. TCR beta chains associated with HLA were, in a later analysis, more clonally expanded than equally common others. Immune exposure was documented only through CMV serostatus. Confirmation was obtained in vitro that three CMV-associated chains are specific for CMV antigens.

Points on this clone: Antigen specificity is unknown.

60 Vbeta and 13 Jbeta primers were used in PCR. Generated by immunoSEQ multiplex PCR, the TCRdb table keeps only in-frame clones and is missing some. The sample records approximately 100,000 clones, more than 75% being singletons. This CDR3 region has 22 residues. The chain recombines TRBV21-1 with TRBJ2-6; the table names TRBD1, a call not compared with the DNA. TRBV21-1 is labeled a pseudogene. Material: PBMCs. The TCR comes from a woman between 50 and 59 years old in good health and CMV-seropositive. CDR3 nucleotide sequence: TGTGCCAGCAGCAATCCTCCCAAACACAGGGGCCAGGGAGGCTCTGGGGCCAACGTCCTGACTTTC. It specifies CASSNPPKHRGQGGSGANVLTF.